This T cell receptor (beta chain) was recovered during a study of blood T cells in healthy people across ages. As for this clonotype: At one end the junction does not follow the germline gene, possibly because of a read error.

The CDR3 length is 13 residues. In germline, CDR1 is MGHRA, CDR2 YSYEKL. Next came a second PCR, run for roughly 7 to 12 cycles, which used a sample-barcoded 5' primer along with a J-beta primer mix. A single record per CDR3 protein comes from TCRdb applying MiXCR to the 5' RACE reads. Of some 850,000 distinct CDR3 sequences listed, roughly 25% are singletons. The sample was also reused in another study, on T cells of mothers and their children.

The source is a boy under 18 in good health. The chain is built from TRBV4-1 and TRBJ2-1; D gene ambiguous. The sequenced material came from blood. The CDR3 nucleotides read TGCGCCAGCAGCAGGTACCTCTACGATGAGCAGTTCTTC. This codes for CASSRYLYDEQFF.